Listed below are T cell receptor beta chains from one sample, sequenced in a study of Graves' ophthalmopathy and Graves' hyperthyroidism. From the multiplex PCR reads, TCRdb called clonotypes with MiXCR, one entry per CDR3 protein. The data show approximately 15,000 distinct CDR3 sequences, roughly 50% seen once. Sequencing was performed on peripheral blood. All receptors derive from a middle-aged woman with stable Graves' hyperthyroidism. Both conserved end residues are part of each CDR3. The order of the fields is V gene, CDR3 protein.

V gene: TRBV29-1
CDR3 protein: CSVASDRPSGNTIYF

V gene: TRBV7-2
CDR3 protein: CASSFQGDQPQHF

V gene: TRBV2
CDR3 protein: CASSDGWASGRSTDTQYF

V gene: TRBV2
CDR3 protein: CASSEPREVLVGGETQYF

V gene: TRBV12-3/TRBV12-4
CDR3 protein: CASSLGKGGNSPLHF

V gene: TRBV5-1
CDR3 protein: CASKETGTDKETQYF

V gene: TRBV12-3/TRBV12-4
CDR3 protein: CASSFRSYEQFF

V gene: TRBV20-1
CDR3 protein: CSAERTGEQYF

V gene: TRBV28
CDR3 protein: CATVRGRVYEQYF

V gene: TRBV5-1
CDR3 protein: CASSLRRVINQPQHF

V gene: TRBV9
CDR3 protein: CASSVDDNYGYTF

V gene: TRBV2
CDR3 protein: CASYSGTGKETQYF

V gene: TRBV6-2/TRBV6-3
CDR3 protein: CASSPNRPNTEAFF